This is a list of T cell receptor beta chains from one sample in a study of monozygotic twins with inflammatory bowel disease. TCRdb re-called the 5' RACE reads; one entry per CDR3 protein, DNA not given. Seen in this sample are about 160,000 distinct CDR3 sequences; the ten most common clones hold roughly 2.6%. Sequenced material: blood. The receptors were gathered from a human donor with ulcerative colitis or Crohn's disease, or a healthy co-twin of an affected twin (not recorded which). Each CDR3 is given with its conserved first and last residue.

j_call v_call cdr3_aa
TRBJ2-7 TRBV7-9 CASSFHVEPYEQHF
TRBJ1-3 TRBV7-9 CASSPNMGYGDSGNTIYF
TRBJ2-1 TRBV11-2 CASSLGTSRENEQFF
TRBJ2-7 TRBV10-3 CAISGGDYEQYF
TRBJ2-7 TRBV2 CASSLLLGAYEQYF
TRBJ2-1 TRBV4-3 CASSPTSGGLGYNEQFF
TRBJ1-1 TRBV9 CASSRGGTEAFF
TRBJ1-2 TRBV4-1 CASSQGGGLDYGYTF
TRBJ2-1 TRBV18 CASSPVLYADSLRDEQFF
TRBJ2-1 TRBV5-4 CASSLEGGNEQFF
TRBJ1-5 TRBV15 CATSRRTTGQPQHF
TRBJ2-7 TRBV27 CASSSGLTASGKYEQYF
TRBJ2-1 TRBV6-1 CASTRSGRANEQFF